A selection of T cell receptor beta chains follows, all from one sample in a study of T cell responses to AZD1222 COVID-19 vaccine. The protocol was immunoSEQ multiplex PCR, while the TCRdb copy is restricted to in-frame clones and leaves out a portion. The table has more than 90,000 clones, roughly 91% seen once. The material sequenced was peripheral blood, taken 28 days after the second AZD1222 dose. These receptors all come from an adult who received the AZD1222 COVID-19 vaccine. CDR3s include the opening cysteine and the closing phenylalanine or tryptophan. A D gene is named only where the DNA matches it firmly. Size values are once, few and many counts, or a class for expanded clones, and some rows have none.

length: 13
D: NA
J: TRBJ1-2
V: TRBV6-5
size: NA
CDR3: CASKTGANYGYTF
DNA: TGTGCCAGCAAGACAGGAGCTAACTATGGCTACACCTTC

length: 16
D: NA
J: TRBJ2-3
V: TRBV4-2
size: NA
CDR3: CASSPPVVGEPDTQYF
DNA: TGTGCCAGCAGCCCCCCAGTCGTTGGGGAACCAGATACGCAGTATTTT

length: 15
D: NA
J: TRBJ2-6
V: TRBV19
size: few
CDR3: CASSLLPPGANVLTF
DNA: TGTGCCAGTAGCTTATTACCCCCTGGGGCCAACGTCCTGACTTTC

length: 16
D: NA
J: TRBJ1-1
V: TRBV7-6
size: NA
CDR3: CASSLSPGRVNTEAFF
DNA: TGTGCCAGCAGCCTAAGCCCCGGACGGGTGAACACTGAAGCTTTCTTT

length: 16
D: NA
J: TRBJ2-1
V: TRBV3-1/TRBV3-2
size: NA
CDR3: CASSPSRPSSYNEQFF
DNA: TGTGCCAGCAGCCCGTCCAGGCCGAGCTCCTACAATGAGCAGTTCTTC

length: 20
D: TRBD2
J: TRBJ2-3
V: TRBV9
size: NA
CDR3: CASSVKGRAGVASNTDTQYF
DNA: TGTGCCAGCAGCGTAAAGGGTAGGGCGGGAGTGGCTTCCAACACAGATACGCAGTATTTT

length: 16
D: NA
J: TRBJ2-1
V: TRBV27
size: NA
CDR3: CASSSTRVLSYNEQFF
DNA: TGTGCCAGCAGTTCCACCAGGGTTCTAAGCTACAATGAGCAGTTCTTC

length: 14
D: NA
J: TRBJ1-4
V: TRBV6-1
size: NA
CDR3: CASSEMGRGEKLFF
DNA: TGTGCCAGCAGTGAAATGGGGCGGGGTGAAAAACTGTTTTTT

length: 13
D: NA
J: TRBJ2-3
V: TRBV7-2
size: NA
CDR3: CASSPRMADTQYF
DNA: TGTGCCAGCAGCCCTAGAATGGCAGATACGCAGTATTTT

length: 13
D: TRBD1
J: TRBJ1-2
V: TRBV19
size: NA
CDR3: CASSIGTGQGYTF
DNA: TGTGCCAGTAGTATTGGGACAGGGCAAGGCTACACCTTC

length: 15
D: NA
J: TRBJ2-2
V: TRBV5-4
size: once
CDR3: CAVHARTERPGELFF
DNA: TGTGCCGTACACGCTCGGACCGAGAGGCCCGGGGAGCTGTTTTTT

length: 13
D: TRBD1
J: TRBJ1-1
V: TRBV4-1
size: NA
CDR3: CASSTSGGTEAFF
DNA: TGCGCCAGCAGCACGTCAGGGGGGACTGAAGCTTTCTTT

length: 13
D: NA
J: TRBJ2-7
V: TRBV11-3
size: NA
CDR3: CASSRPPGYEQYF
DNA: TGTGCCAGCAGCCGACCCCCAGGGTACGAGCAGTACTTC

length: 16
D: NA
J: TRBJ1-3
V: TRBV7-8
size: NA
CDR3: CASSPIMGQAGNTIYF
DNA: TGTGCCAGCAGCCCCATCATGGGGCAGGCTGGAAACACCATATATTTT

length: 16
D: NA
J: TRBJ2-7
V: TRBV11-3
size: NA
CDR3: CASSLVTGGQSYEQYF
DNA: TGTGCCAGCAGCTTAGTCACCGGAGGCCAATCCTACGAGCAGTACTTC

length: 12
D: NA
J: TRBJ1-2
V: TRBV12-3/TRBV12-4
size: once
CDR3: CASSYTGTGYTF
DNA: TGTGCCAGCAGTTACACAGGGACCGGCTACACCTTC

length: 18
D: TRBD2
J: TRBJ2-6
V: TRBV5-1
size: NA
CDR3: CASSLDASGGTGANVLTF
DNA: TGCGCCAGCAGCTTGGATGCTAGCGGGGGGACTGGGGCCAACGTCCTGACTTTC

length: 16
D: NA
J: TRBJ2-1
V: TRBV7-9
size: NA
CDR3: CASSWVSGTSIDEQFF
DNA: TGTGCCAGCAGCTGGGTTTCCGGGACCTCGATAGACGAGCAGTTCTTC

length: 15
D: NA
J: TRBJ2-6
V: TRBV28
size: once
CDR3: CASSSIRTGANVLTF
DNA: TGTGCCAGCAGTTCTATCAGGACTGGGGCCAACGTCCTGACTTTC

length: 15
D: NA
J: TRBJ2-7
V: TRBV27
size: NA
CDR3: CASRPTGDLRYEQYF
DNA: TGTGCCAGCAGACCCACAGGGGACTTGAGGTACGAGCAGTACTTC

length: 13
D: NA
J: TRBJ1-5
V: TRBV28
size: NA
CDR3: CASRRPPEQPQHF
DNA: TGTGCCAGCAGAAGGCCCCCGGAGCAGCCCCAGCATTTT

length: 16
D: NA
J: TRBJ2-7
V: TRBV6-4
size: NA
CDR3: CASSEGGGRSDYEQYF
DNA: TGTGCCAGCAGTGAAGGGGGAGGCAGGAGTGACTACGAGCAGTACTTC

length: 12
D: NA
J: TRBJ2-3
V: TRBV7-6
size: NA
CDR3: CASSLAGGTQYF
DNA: TGTGCCAGCAGCTTAGCCGGGGGAACGCAGTATTTT

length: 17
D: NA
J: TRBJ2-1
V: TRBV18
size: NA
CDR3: CASSPPGAGPTYNEQFF
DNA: TGTGCCAGCTCACCACCCGGGGCAGGCCCGACCTACAATGAGCAGTTCTTC

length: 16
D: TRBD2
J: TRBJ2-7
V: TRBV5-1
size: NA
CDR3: CASSLAGVGGPHEQYF
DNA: TGCGCCAGCAGCTTGGCCGGGGTGGGAGGGCCCCACGAGCAGTACTTC

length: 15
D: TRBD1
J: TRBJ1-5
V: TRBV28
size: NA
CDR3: CASSPNDRGNQPQHF
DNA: TGTGCCAGCAGTCCCAACGACAGGGGAAATCAGCCCCAGCATTTT

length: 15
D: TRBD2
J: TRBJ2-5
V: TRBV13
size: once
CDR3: CASSAPGLAIETQYF
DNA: TGTGCCAGCAGCGCCCCGGGACTAGCGATTGAGACCCAGTACTTC

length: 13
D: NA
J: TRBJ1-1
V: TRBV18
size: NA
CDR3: CASSPPGETEAFF
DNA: TGTGCCAGCTCACCACCGGGGGAGACTGAAGCTTTCTTT

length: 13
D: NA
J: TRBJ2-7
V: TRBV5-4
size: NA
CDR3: CASSLGAVYEQYF
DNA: TGTGCCAGCAGCCTGGGCGCCGTCTACGAGCAGTACTTC